Below, one T cell receptor beta chain is given with its context. Sequenced by immunoSEQ multiplex PCR; TCRdb stores in-frame clones only, minus some. The sample shows 30,000 to 45,000 clones, 65% to 90% of them seen only once. V lost 4 bases and J lost 8, with 14 bases in between. The CDR3 runs 13 residues. The germline V gene has CDR1 SGHVT and CDR2 SQSDAQ. The sample comes from a study of preoperative IRX-2 immunotherapy in early breast cancer. The treatment here: preoperative locoregional IRX-2 cytokine immunotherapy. Patients received preoperative, locoregional IRX-2 cytokine immunotherapy in a phase Ib study.

The sequenced sample was lymph node tissue, obtained after IRX-2 immunotherapy. The sequence was collected from a human donor with breast cancer. V gene TRBV7-4 combines with J gene TRBJ1-2; perhaps TRBD1 as D (5 bases). The CDR3 sequence: CASSYGQGIGYTF. The CDR3 DNA sequence: TGTGCCAGCAGCTATGGCCAGGGTATCGGCTACACCTTC.